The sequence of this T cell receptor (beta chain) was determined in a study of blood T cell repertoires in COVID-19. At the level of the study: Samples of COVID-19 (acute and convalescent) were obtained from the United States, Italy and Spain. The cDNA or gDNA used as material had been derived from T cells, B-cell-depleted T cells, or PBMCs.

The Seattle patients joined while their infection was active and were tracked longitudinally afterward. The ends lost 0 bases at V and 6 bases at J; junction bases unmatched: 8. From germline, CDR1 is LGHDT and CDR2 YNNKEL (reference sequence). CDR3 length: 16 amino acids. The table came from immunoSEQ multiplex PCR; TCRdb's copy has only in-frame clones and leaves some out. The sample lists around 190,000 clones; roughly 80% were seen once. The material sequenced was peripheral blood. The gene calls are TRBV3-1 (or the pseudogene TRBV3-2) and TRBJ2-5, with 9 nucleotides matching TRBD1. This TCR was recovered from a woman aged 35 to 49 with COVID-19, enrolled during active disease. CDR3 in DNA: TGTGCCAGCAGCCAAGAATTTGGGACAGGGTTTAAGACCCAGTACTTC. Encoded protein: CASSQEFGTGFKTQYF.